This record looks at one T cell receptor (beta chain) sequence and its context. Its antigen has not been determined. Base quality data are lacking; no much larger clone is found one base away. This sample was included in a study of graft-versus-host responses after intestinal transplantation (dated by TCRdb to the early 2020s). About the study as a whole: The transplants that recipients received were multivisceral, liver-intestinal, or isolated intestinal. To identify alloreactive clones, pre-transplant mixed lymphocyte reaction products were sequenced and compared with unstimulated pre-transplant donor and recipient T cells. Samples from a few later patients were sequenced in-house on an Illumina MiSeq with MiXCR processing rather than by the commercial service. The cohort enrolled under 25 intestinal transplant recipients including one retransplant, and a few patients lacking pretransplant specimens were excluded. Bulk TCR-beta CDR3 sequencing was used to track graft-versus-host and host-versus-graft alloreactive T cell clones in the graft, circulation and bone marrow after intestinal transplantation. Anti-thymocyte globulin induction was given to all recipients, followed by maintenance tacrolimus and steroids for roughly 3 years. A peak of at least 4% donor T cells among recipient peripheral blood mononuclear cells was the definition used for donor T cell macrochimerism. Broad study findings and their caveats: Early after transplant, peak levels of circulating GvH clones were associated with declines in HvG clones. In the allografts of patients with donor T cell macrochimerism, GvH to HvG T cell clonal ratios were high. The relatively low number and heterogeneity of intestinal transplant patients limited the conclusions. GvH clones were detected in recipient bone marrow, and some of these GvH clones were observed earlier in ileal mucosa or blood, consistent with an intestinal mucosal origin.

The CDR3 goes from the cysteine to the phenylalanine over 14 residues. Only the CDR3 portion is preserved as DNA: 42 bases, with reading frame beginning at the first base. The label giving this sample's time point can be read as: cells obtained before transplantation from donor or recipient. CD3+CD4+ and CD3+CD8+ populations were FACS-sorted from unstimulated pre-transplant donor and recipient cells taken from spleen or lymph nodes. Library preparation was by the immunoSEQ multiplex PCR assay. For most patients, genomic DNA was isolated with the Qiagen DNeasy Blood and Tissue Kit and sent frozen to Adaptive Biotechnologies for TCR sequencing. For most patients, high-throughput TCR-beta CDR3 sequencing of genomic DNA was performed by Adaptive Biotechnologies. The authors' pipeline ran thus. Adaptive's ImmunoSEQ software was the source of the TCR sequencing data for roughly 19 patients, while a few other patients were processed with MiXCR and VDJtools. To correct CD4 versus CD8 sorting errors, any sequence found in both subsets at a frequency ratio below 5:1 was removed. CDR3 nucleotide sequences shared between donor and recipient were removed because the origin of such sequences could not be assigned. To count as alloreactive, a clone needed at least 2-fold expansion over unstimulated cells and a minimum CFSE-low frequency of 0.002% (template counts) or 0.001% (read counts). Mappable clones were those detected in sequenced pre-transplant spleen, lymph node, or MLR CFSE-low populations of the donor or recipient. Cumulative frequency of alloreactive clones was calculated as a percentage of all sequences weighted by copy number. Held by TCRdb, this immuneACCESS table contains in-frame sequences only and omits some clones. Under half of the omission traces to an unresolved V gene where checked; the cause of the rest is unknown. D and trimming come from the DNA, and the V and J calls and clone size come from that table. For this sample there are some 86,000 clones; around 89% appear just once. Roughly 0.3% of the sample goes to the ten largest clones.

The receptor chain draws on TRBV21-1 and TRBJ1-2; the table's D call, TRBD1, has no DNA check behind it. TRBV21-1 represents a pseudogene. The sample in question was unstimulated CD4+ T cells sorted from spleen or lymph node cells, obtained before transplant. The receptor's source is a human donor who was the organ donor for an intestinal transplant. The CDR3 region has the sequence CASSDRGFCWGYTF. The nucleotide sequence reads TGTGCCAGCAGTGACAGGGGGTTTTGTTGGGGCTACACCTTC.